This T cell receptor (beta chain) originates from a study of blood T cells in healthy people across ages. Study results and limitations: More naive CD4+ cells and higher diversity were found in long-lived than in aged donors. Per million T cells, TCR beta diversity dropped roughly linearly as age increased.

A J-beta primer mix and a sample-barcoded 5' primer were used in a second PCR of roughly 6 to 11 cycles. Using its own MiXCR run on the 5' RACE reads, TCRdb lists one record per CDR3 protein. The sample lists 1.5 million to 2 million distinct CDR3 sequences; around 50% were seen once. This CDR3 is built from 14 residues. Germline assignment: CDR1 DFQATT and CDR2 SNEGSKA (reference sequence). V lost 6 bases and J lost 2; bases outside the gene matches: 10. A remark on this clonotype: The antigen is not known.

The sample consisted of blood. V usage is TRBV20-1 and J usage is TRBJ2-7; 7 bases map to TRBD2. This TCR derives from a woman aged 40 to 50 in good health. The CDR3 bases are TGCAGTGCCGGGGGGAGGGGCCTCCCCTACGAGCAGTACTTC. Encoded protein: CSAGGRGLPYEQYF.